The entry below gives a single T cell receptor beta chain sequence along with its context. Its recognized antigen is unknown. Base qualities were left out, and no much larger clone turns up one base away. CDR3 length: 19 amino acids, cysteine to phenylalanine. Only the CDR3 region is kept as DNA, spanning 57 bases read in frame from base 1. CDR1 and CDR2 are read off the germline V gene as SGHDN and FVKESK. The V and J ends are trimmed by 1 base and 1 base, leaving 20 bases between them. PBMCs were isolated by Ficoll-Paque density gradient centrifugation. This sample is part of a study of T-cell memory formation after mild COVID-19 (dated by TCRdb to the early 2020s). Broadly, across the study: TCR sequence clusters from the two donors were largely donor specific. T-cell clones expanding and contracting after mild COVID-19 in two donors were tracked by longitudinal TCRalpha and TCRbeta repertoire sequencing. Two young, previously healthy adult volunteers made up the cohort, one male and one female. The research as a whole found: The second-wave clones that peaked on day 37 were not confirmed to be SARS-CoV-2 specific. Contracting CD4+ clones turned up mainly in the CM and EM memory subsets, whereas EMRA was where CD8+ clones were enriched. Only a couple of mild cases were covered by the study, and larger cohorts that include severe cases with pre-infection samples were considered necessary. Clones contracting from day 15 to 85 had balanced CD4/CD8 phenotypes, while a second wave expanding from day 15 to 37 was biased towards CD4+. Some responding clones were found in pre-infection memory, which suggests that pre-existing cross-reactive memory T cells took part in the SARS-CoV-2 response.

Data came from an Illumina NovaSeq 6000. Using 5'RACE with constant-segment primers, TCRalpha and TCRbeta cDNA libraries were constructed, with sample barcodes and unique molecular identifiers added in the process. RNA was extracted from every sample with Trizol reagent. The libraries were amplified in two PCR steps, and the second step added a second sample barcode and Illumina TruSeq adapters. Sequencing of the libraries was done on an Illumina NovaSeq, producing 2 x 150 bp paired-end reads. On the study's bioinformatics: With migec v1.2.7, reads were demultiplexed and then collapsed into UMI-guided consensus sequences. Using mixcr v2.1.11, UMI consensuses were aligned to TRA and TRB V and J templates and then assembled into clonotypes. A clonotype was counted as expanded or contracted only if both edgeR and NoisET called the change significant, with noise models trained on biological replicates. edgeR calls used a false discovery rate-adjusted p below 0.01 and a log2 fold-change threshold of 1. As an exploratory analysis of dynamics, max-normalized trajectories of the 1000 most abundant clonotypes were examined by PCA with hierarchical clustering. Separately sequenced CD4+ and CD8+ repertoires were used to assign a CD4 or CD8 phenotype to each responding clone. The public reads were quality trimmed at Q25 with fastp and then assembled into clones with MiXCR by TCRdb, keeping productive beta chains. Rows are unified per CDR3 protein, each entry keeping the most common DNA and genes. The V and J calls, along with clone size, are taken from TCRdb and not from the paper's own processing. For this sample there are about 470,000 distinct CDR3 sequences; approximately 25% appear just once. The ten largest clonotypes hold approximately 12% of the sample.

The V and J genes are TRBV14 and TRBJ1-5; the D gene lacks a confident call. The clonotype originates from an adult woman who had mild COVID-19 (a few samples of this study predate the infection). The sample titles of this study are shuffled in the database, so cell type and time point are left out; the donor was told from shared clones. Sequenced sample: PBMCs or a T cell subset sorted from them (not recorded which). The CDR3 loop reads CASSQAISEGVESNQPQHF. The sequenced DNA is TGTGCCAGCAGCCAAGCAATTTCGGAGGGTGTTGAAAGCAATCAGCCCCAGCATTTT.